This T cell receptor beta chain originates from a study of T cells expressing NK-cell markers. Study summary: The TCR beta repertoires were obtained from sorted CD3+CD56+NKG2C+, CD3+CD56+NKG2C- and CD3+CD56-NKG2C+ T cells. General study findings and limits: Questions lingered over whether expanded NKG2C+ T cell clones were HCMV-specific. As a fraction of CD8+ T cells, dominant NKG2C+ clonotypes reached roughly 1.0-7.5% in a handful of donors. Researchers report these clonotypes also headed the CD3+CD56-NKG2C+ fraction in four donors.

Comments on this clonotype: Its antigen is unknown.

Each CDR3 protein gets one entry in TCRdb, which reprocessed the 5' RACE reads and gives no DNA. This table lists 550,000 to 600,000 distinct CDR3 sequences. This CDR3 is built from 15 residues. Looked up from germline, CDR1 is ENHRY and CDR2 is SYGVKD. This TCR was sampled from a young man in good health. The chain couples TRBV10-3 to TRBJ2-5; TCRdb reports TRBD1, a call that lacks DNA to check it against. Material: blood T cells: a sorted CD56 or NKG2C T cell subset, CD4+ or CD8+ T cells, or bulk PBMC T cells (not recorded which). Here the CDR3 reads CAISESASEGETQYF.